These 15 T cell receptor beta chains were sequenced from one sample in a study. TCRdb processed the RT-PCR reads anew with MiXCR; each CDR3 protein has one entry. This table holds a few thousand distinct CDR3 sequences, 30% to 40% found once. The sequenced sample consisted of memory CD4+ T cells from salivary gland. These receptors came from a female donor with primary Sjogren's syndrome.

V and J are TRBV5-1 and TRBJ2-1; D unresolved. The germline CDR1 and CDR2 sequences are SGHRS and YFSETQ. The CDR3 is 12 amino acids. Trimming shortened V by 0 bases and J by 6 bases, and 4 bases separated the two germline ends. The CDR3 is CASSLASNEQFF. The CDR3 nucleotides read TGCGCCAGCAGCTTGGCCAGCAATGAGCAGTTCTTC.

This clonotype is medium-sized in the sample. V usage is TRBV7-2 and J usage is TRBJ2-7; 9 positions agree with TRBD2. Germline CDR1 and CDR2: SGHTA and FQGNSA. This CDR3 contains 14 residues. Trimming cost V 2 bases and J 2 bases; bases outside gene matches: 1. CDR3: CASSLSGGPYEQYV. CDR3 DNA sequence: TGTGCCAGCAGCTTAAGCGGGGGGCCCTACGAGCAGTACGTC.

This clonotype was detected many times. The J gene is TRBJ2-1, the V gene TRBV6-1; possibly TRBD1 for D (6 bases). Germline V lookup: CDR1 MNHNS, CDR2 SASEGT. Trimming stripped 5 bases from V and 7 bases from J, with 18 bases between. This CDR3 region has 15 residues. The CDR3 DNA reads TGTGCCAGCAGTCGAACTTTCACAGGGTGGAATGAGCAGTTCTTC. Translation: CASSRTFTGWNEQFF.

This clonotype was detected a few times. The CDR3 here is CASSYSTGELFF. CDR3 bases: TGTGCCAGCAGTTACTCGACCGGGGAGCTGTTTTTT. The genes are TRBV6-5 and TRBJ2-2; D is unclear. Between the trimmed V and J ends, which lost 0 bases and 5 bases, there was a span of 1 base. CDR1 and CDR2 (germline): MNHEY, SVGAGI. This CDR3 comprises 12 residues.

Judged by abundance, this clonotype is large. This rearrangement joins TRBV6-6 to TRBJ1-2, with 8 bases that match TRBD1. J lost 7 bases, V lost 5 bases, and 3 bases had no gene match. The CDR3 runs 12 residues. Germline V gene data show CDR1 as MNHNY and CDR2 as SVGAGI (reference sequence). In nucleotides, the CDR3 is TGTGCCAGCAGTCCGACAGGGGTTGGCTACACCTTC. Amino acid sequence: CASSPTGVGYTF.

The chain couples TRBV2 to TRBJ2-3; TRBD2 is a possible D gene (6 bases). Per germline, CDR1 SNHLY and CDR2 FYNNEI. V dropped 8 bases and J dropped 0 bases, with 12 bases sitting between them. The CDR3 spans 14 residues. This chain's CDR3 is CASRLGLSTDTQYF. CDR3 DNA sequence: TGTGCCAGCCGCCTCGGACTAAGCACAGATACGCAGTATTTT.

This clonotype ranks as medium-sized (0.01 to 0.1%). This chain uses TRBV18 with TRBJ2-5; tentatively, D is TRBD2 (6 bases). Trimming shortened V by 1 base and J by 4 bases, and 10 bases separated the two germline ends. The CDR3 contains 14 residues. Germline CDR1 is KGHSH and CDR2 is LQKENI. DNA of the CDR3: TGTGCCAGCTCACCACTTTCACTAGCAGAGACCCAGTACTTC. As protein: CASSPLSLAETQYF.

The V gene is TRBV29-1, the J gene TRBJ2-1; 7 bases match TRBD2. The CDR3 sequence is 8 residues long. Per the germline V gene, CDR1 is SQVTM and CDR2 is ANQGSEA. V lost 4 bases, J lost 15 bases, and 0 bases stayed unmatched. This CDR3 reads CSVGEGFF. DNA for the CDR3: TGCAGCGTTGGGGAGGGGTTCTTC.

CDR3 in amino acids: CSVLTGTASNYGYTF. CDR3 nucleotide sequence: TGCAGCGTTTTAACCGGGACAGCCTCCAACTATGGCTACACCTTC. The J gene is TRBJ1-2, the V gene TRBV29-1; 7 positions match TRBD1. CDR1 and CDR2 from the germline V gene are SQVTM and ANQGSEA. V dropped 5 bases and J dropped 2; count of bases not matched to a gene: 11. The CDR3 has 15 amino acids.

This clonotype is medium-sized by share. This rearrangement joins TRBV4-3 to TRBJ1-1; D is unresolved. This CDR3 has 14 residues. The ends were cut back, 0 bases at V and 6 bases at J, with 11 bases in the middle. From germline, CDR1 is LGHNA and CDR2 YSLEER. The CDR3 DNA is TGCGCCAGCAGCCAAGAAGGAGGTAGGGCTGAAGCTTTCTTT. This encodes CASSQEGGRAEAFF.

This clonotype was recorded only once. A much larger clone lies one base from this, so it may be a read error. The J gene is TRBJ1-1, the V gene TRBV12-5; D not certain. The CDR3 consists of 11 residues. Germline V gives CDR1 LGHNT, CDR2 FRNRAP. The CDR3 is CSSGEYTEAFF. DNA for the CDR3: TGTTCTAGTGGCGAATACACTGAAGCTTTCTTT.

The chain recombines TRBV10-3 with TRBJ2-2, with D unclear. The germline V gene has CDR1 ENHRY and CDR2 SYGVKD. The CDR3 consists of 15 residues. The V and J ends lost 6 bases and 2 bases respectively, with 13 bases between them. CDR3 coding DNA: TGTGCCATCAGGGAGACGTCAGGCAACACCGGGGAGCTGTTTTTT. This sequence encodes CAIRETSGNTGELFF.

By its share, this clonotype is medium-sized. The chain employs TRBV20-1 and TRBJ1-3; the D gene is possibly TRBD1 (6 bases). The germline CDR1 and CDR2 sequences are DFQATT and SNEGSKA (reference sequence). CDR3 length: 14 residues. The ends were cut back, 5 bases at V and 0 bases at J, with 11 bases in the middle. The CDR3 DNA sequence: TGCAGTGCTTCTACAGGGACCTCTGGAAACACCATATATTTT. Translated: CSASTGTSGNTIYF.

About this clonotype itself: The missing conserved phenylalanine or tryptophan at the end of this CDR3 makes a read error likely. It is unclear where the CDR3 begins or ends on the DNA, so no DNA is shown, and the CDR3 is as TCRdb lists it. The CDR3 reads CASSLQANY. This chain uses TRBV7-9 with TRBJ1-6. Including both end residues, the CDR3 is 9 amino acids long. CDR1 and CDR2 from the germline V gene are SEHNR and FQNEAQ (reference sequence).

V gene TRBV11-2 combines with J gene TRBJ1-4, with no clear D. Trimming cost V 3 bases and J 6 bases, with 14 bases left between them. CDR3 size: 15 residues. Germline CDR1 is SGHAT and CDR2 is FQNNGV. CDR3 loop: CASSFTRNIDEKLFF. Here the CDR3 DNA reads TGTGCCAGCAGCTTCACGAGAAATATTGATGAAAAACTGTTTTTT. Filled out from reference TRBV11-2 and TRBJ1-4, the complete variable domain reads EAGVAQSPRYKIIEKRQSVAFWCNPISGHATLYWYQQILGQGPKLLIQFQNNGVVDDSQLPKDRFSAERLKGVDSTLKIQPAKLEDSAVYLCASSFTRNIDEKLFFGSGTQLSVL.